Listed below are T cell receptor beta chains from one sample, sequenced in a study of regulatory T cells in long-lasting Graves disease. TCRdb passed the multiplex PCR reads through MiXCR, listing each CDR3 protein once. The sample consists of 400,000 to 500,000 distinct CDR3 sequences, less than 25% of them appearing once. The source was peripheral blood mononuclear cells (PBMCs), collected when the disease was refractory, from a patient treated with antithyroid drugs. The receptors derive from a female donor with Graves disease. Each CDR3 is given with its conserved first and last residue. The order of the fields is clone size, J gene, D gene, V gene, CDR3 length, CDR3 protein, CDR3 DNA. D genes are given only for firm matches. The listing skips clone size in some rows; elsewhere it reads once, few, many or a size class.

abundance: few; j_gene: TRBJ2-7; d_gene: .; v_gene: TRBV7-3; len: 11; CDR3aa: CASSLTAFWYF; CDR3nt: TGTGCCAGCAGCTTAACAGCGTTTTGGTACTTC
abundance: many; j_gene: TRBJ2-5; d_gene: TRBD2; v_gene: TRBV29-1; len: 14; CDR3aa: CSVEGLAGVETQYF; CDR3nt: TGCAGCGTTGAGGGACTAGCGGGAGTGGAGACCCAGTACTTC
abundance: few; j_gene: TRBJ2-2; d_gene: TRBD2; v_gene: TRBV19; len: 15; CDR3aa: CASGVTSGFTGELFF; CDR3nt: TGTGCCAGTGGGGTGACTAGCGGCTTCACCGGGGAGCTGTTTTTT
abundance: .; j_gene: TRBJ2-5; d_gene: .; v_gene: TRBV29-1; len: 14; CDR3aa: CSVATGQLLETQYF; CDR3nt: TGCAGCGTTGCGACAGGCCAACTATTAGAGACCCAGTACTTC
abundance: many; j_gene: TRBJ1-1; d_gene: TRBD1; v_gene: TRBV30; len: 13; CDR3aa: CAWADRGATEAFF; CDR3nt: TGTGCCTGGGCGGACAGGGGGGCAACTGAAGCTTTCTTT
abundance: .; j_gene: TRBJ1-4; d_gene: TRBD1; v_gene: TRBV5-5; len: 14; CDR3aa: CASSFRQGGEKLFF; CDR3nt: TGTGCCAGCAGCTTTCGACAGGGAGGTGAAAAACTGTTTTTT
abundance: many; j_gene: TRBJ1-5; d_gene: TRBD1; v_gene: TRBV28; len: 15; CDR3aa: CASSKGARDNQPQHF; CDR3nt: TGTGCCAGCAGCAAGGGGGCGCGAGACAATCAGCCCCAGCATTTT
abundance: few; j_gene: TRBJ1-1; d_gene: .; v_gene: TRBV20-1; len: 14; CDR3aa: CSASPPGLGTEAFF; CDR3nt: TGCAGTGCTAGCCCCCCGGGCCTAGGGACTGAAGCTTTCTTT
abundance: .; j_gene: TRBJ2-7; d_gene: .; v_gene: TRBV19; len: 14; CDR3aa: CASSTQVGPYEQYF; CDR3nt: TGTGCCAGTAGTACCCAGGTGGGGCCCTACGAGCAGTACTTC
abundance: .; j_gene: TRBJ2-7; d_gene: TRBD2; v_gene: TRBV5-4; len: 15; CDR3aa: CASSLTGREYYEQYF; CDR3nt: TGTGCCAGCAGCTTGACCGGGAGGGAGTACTACGAGCAGTACTTC
abundance: .; j_gene: TRBJ2-7; d_gene: TRBD2; v_gene: TRBV6-1; len: 12; CDR3aa: CASGAGVREQYF; CDR3nt: TGTGCCAGCGGGGCGGGAGTCCGCGAGCAGTACTTC
abundance: .; j_gene: TRBJ1-1; d_gene: .; v_gene: TRBV5-6; len: 13; CDR3aa: CASSLQIQTEAFF; CDR3nt: TGTGCCAGCAGCTTACAGATACAAACCGAAGCTTTCTTT
abundance: few; j_gene: TRBJ1-1; d_gene: .; v_gene: TRBV7-8; len: 14; CDR3aa: CASSLAGPGPEAFF; CDR3nt: TGTGCCAGCAGCTTAGCAGGGCCAGGGCCTGAAGCTTTCTTT
abundance: .; j_gene: TRBJ2-7; d_gene: .; v_gene: TRBV20-1; len: 13; CDR3aa: CSTRSTASYEQYF; CDR3nt: TGCAGTACTAGGTCGACTGCTTCCTACGAGCAGTACTTC
abundance: .; j_gene: TRBJ2-6; d_gene: .; v_gene: TRBV13; len: 16; CDR3aa: CASSPSWGQGANVLTF; CDR3nt: TGTGCCAGCAGCCCCTCTTGGGGGCAAGGGGCCAACGTCCTGACTTTC
abundance: many; j_gene: TRBJ1-5; d_gene: TRBD1; v_gene: TRBV28; len: 15; CDR3aa: CASNLGTGRNQPQHF; CDR3nt: TGTGCCAGCAACTTGGGGACAGGACGCAATCAGCCCCAGCATTTT
abundance: few; j_gene: TRBJ1-2; d_gene: .; v_gene: TRBV30; len: 14; CDR3aa: CAWSGVDKAYGYTF; CDR3nt: TGTGCCTGGAGTGGGGTCGACAAAGCCTATGGCTACACCTTC
abundance: .; j_gene: TRBJ1-2; d_gene: .; v_gene: TRBV7-2; len: 14; CDR3aa: CASSLIFEGPGYTF; CDR3nt: TGTGCCAGCAGCTTAATTTTTGAAGGTCCGGGCTACACCTTC
abundance: .; j_gene: TRBJ1-3; d_gene: .; v_gene: TRBV11-3; len: 15; CDR3aa: CASRPGAGSGNTIYF; CDR3nt: TGTGCCAGCCGGCCGGGGGCAGGATCTGGAAACACCATATATTTT
abundance: many; j_gene: TRBJ2-2; d_gene: .; v_gene: TRBV20-1; len: 13; CDR3aa: CSAYGPNTGELFF; CDR3nt: TGCAGTGCTTATGGGCCGAACACCGGGGAGCTGTTTTTT
abundance: .; j_gene: TRBJ1-1; d_gene: .; v_gene: TRBV3-1; len: 15; CDR3aa: CASSQNPRTDTGAFF; CDR3nt: TGTGCCAGCAGCCAAAATCCCCGGACAGACACTGGAGCTTTCTTT
abundance: .; j_gene: TRBJ2-7; d_gene: .; v_gene: TRBV10-3; len: 15; CDR3aa: CAISEPTGMGYEQYF; CDR3nt: TGTGCCATCAGTGAGCCTACGGGGATGGGGTACGAGCAGTACTTC
abundance: few; j_gene: TRBJ2-7; d_gene: .; v_gene: TRBV7-6; len: 14; CDR3aa: CASSQDGDAYEQYF; CDR3nt: TGTGCCAGCAGCCAGGACGGTGACGCCTACGAGCAGTACTTC
abundance: .; j_gene: TRBJ2-1; d_gene: TRBD2; v_gene: TRBV28; len: 16; CDR3aa: CASSLMLAGPYNEQFF; CDR3nt: TGTGCCAGCAGTTTAATGTTAGCGGGACCTTACAATGAGCAGTTCTTC
abundance: few; j_gene: TRBJ2-5; d_gene: TRBD1; v_gene: TRBV30; len: 13; CDR3aa: CAWNRGPQETQYF; CDR3nt: TGTGCCTGGAACAGGGGTCCCCAAGAGACCCAGTACTTC
abundance: .; j_gene: TRBJ2-2; d_gene: TRBD2; v_gene: TRBV9; len: 16; CDR3aa: CASSVGSGRNTGELFF; CDR3nt: TGTGCCAGCAGCGTAGGCAGCGGGAGGAACACCGGGGAGCTGTTTTTT